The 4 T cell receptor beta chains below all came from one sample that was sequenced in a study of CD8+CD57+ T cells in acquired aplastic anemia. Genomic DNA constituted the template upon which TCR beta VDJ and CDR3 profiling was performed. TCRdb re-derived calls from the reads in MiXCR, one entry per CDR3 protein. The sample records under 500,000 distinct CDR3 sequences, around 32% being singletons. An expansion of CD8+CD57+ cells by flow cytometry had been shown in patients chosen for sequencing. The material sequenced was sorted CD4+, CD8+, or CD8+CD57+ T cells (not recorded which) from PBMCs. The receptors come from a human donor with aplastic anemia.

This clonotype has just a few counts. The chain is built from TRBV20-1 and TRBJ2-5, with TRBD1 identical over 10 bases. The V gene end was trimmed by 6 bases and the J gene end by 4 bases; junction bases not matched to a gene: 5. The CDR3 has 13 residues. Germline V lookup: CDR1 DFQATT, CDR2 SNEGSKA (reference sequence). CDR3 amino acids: CSAGQGGGETQYF. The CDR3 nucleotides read TGCAGTGCCGGACAGGGGGGGGGAGAGACCCAGTACTTC.

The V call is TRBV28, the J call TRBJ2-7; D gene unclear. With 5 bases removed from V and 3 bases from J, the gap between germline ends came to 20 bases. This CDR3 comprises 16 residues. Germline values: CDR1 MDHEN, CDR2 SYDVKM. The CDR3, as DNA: TGTGCCAGCAGTACCCCCCGGACCCCGTCCCTCTACGAGCAGTACTTC. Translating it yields CASSTPRTPSLYEQYF.

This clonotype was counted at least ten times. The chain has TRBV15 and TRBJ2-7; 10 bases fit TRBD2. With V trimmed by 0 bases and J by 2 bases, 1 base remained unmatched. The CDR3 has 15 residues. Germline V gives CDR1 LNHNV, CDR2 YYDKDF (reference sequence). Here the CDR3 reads CATSRDLAGAYEQYF. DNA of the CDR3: TGTGCCACCAGCAGAGACCTAGCGGGGGCCTACGAGCAGTACTTC.

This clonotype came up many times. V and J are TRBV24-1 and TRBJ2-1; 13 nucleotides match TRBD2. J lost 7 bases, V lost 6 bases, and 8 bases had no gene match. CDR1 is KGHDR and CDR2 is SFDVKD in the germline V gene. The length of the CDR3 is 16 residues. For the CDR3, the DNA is TGTGCCACCAGTCCACTAGCGGGAGGGCCGGGGAATGAGCAGTTCTTC. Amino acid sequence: CATSPLAGGPGNEQFF.